These 4 T cell receptor beta chains originate from one sample sequenced in a study of blood T cell repertoires in COVID-19. Repertoires were generated with immunoSEQ multiplex PCR, while TCRdb's copy carries only in-frame clones and drops some. The sample has about 250,000 clones, about 86% seen once; the top ten hold around 3.6%. The sequenced sample consisted of PBMCs or T cells enriched from blood (not recorded which). The receptors originated from a man between 50 and 59 years old who had recovered from COVID-19.

V gene TRBV12-5 combines with J gene TRBJ2-5; D is perhaps TRBD2 (6 bases). The CDR3 has 14 amino acids. Trimming took 5 bases from V and 4 from J, leaving 14 bases between them. Germline CDR1 is LGHNT and CDR2 is FRNRAP. The CDR3 DNA sequence: TGTGCTAGTGGTACCATTGTGGGAGGAGAGACCCAGTACTTC. This translates into CASGTIVGGETQYF.

This clone was observed a single time. The chain uses TRBV7-8 and TRBJ1-2, with D possibly being TRBD1 (6 bases). V was shortened by 4 bases and J by 6 bases, with 12 bases between the two germline ends. Germline-derived CDR1 and CDR2 are SGHVS and FQNEAQ. CDR3 length: 13 amino acids. This chain's CDR3 is CASSSTGIDGYTF. CDR3 nucleotides: TGTGCCAGCAGCTCTACAGGGATCGATGGCTACACCTTC.

This clone is a singleton in its sample. The V gene is TRBV5-1, the J gene TRBJ2-3, with D unresolved. The germline V gene has CDR1 SGHRS and CDR2 YFSETQ. The germline V and J ends were trimmed by 3 bases and 2 bases, with 19 bases remaining between them. The CDR3 runs 17 residues. Written as DNA, the CDR3 is TGCGCCAGCAGCTCGCCCACCGGAGACTCATACACAGATACGCAGTATTTT. This gives the protein CASSSPTGDSYTDTQYF.

This clone has more than one count but fewer than ten. This chain joins TRBV7-9 and TRBJ2-1, with D maybe TRBD2 (6 bases). The length of the CDR3 is 14 residues. The ends were cut back, 2 bases at V and 6 bases at J, with 11 bases in the middle. Germline-derived CDR1 and CDR2 are SEHNR and FQNEAQ (reference sequence). The CDR3 is CASSLTGAGNEQFF. CDR3 sequence (DNA): TGTGCCAGCAGCTTAACGGGAGCTGGCAATGAGCAGTTCTTC.